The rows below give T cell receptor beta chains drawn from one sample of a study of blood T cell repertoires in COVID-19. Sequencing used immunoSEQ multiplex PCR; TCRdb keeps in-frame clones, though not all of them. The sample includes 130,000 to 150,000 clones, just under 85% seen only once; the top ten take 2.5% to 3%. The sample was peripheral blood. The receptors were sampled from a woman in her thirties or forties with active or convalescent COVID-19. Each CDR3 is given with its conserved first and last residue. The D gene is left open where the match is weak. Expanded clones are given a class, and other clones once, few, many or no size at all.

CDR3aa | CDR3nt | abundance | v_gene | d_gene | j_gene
CASSPGHNTGELFF | TGTGCCAGCTCACCGGGACATAACACCGGGGAGCTGTTTTTT | . | TRBV18 | . | TRBJ2-2
CASSEGSPPTGTSYTF | TGTGCCAGCAGTGAAGGGAGTCCCCCGACAGGGACAAGCTACACCTTC | once | TRBV6-1 | TRBD1 | TRBJ1-2
CASSFALGQGAQLAFF | TGTGCCAGCAGTTTCGCCCTGGGACAGGGGGCGCAGTTAGCTTTCTTT | . | TRBV28 | TRBD1 | TRBJ1-1
CASSLGGWSNQPQHF | TGTGCCAGCAGTTTGGGGGGTTGGAGCAATCAGCCCCAGCATTTT | . | TRBV28 | . | TRBJ1-5
CASSLVGGDEAFF | TGTGCCAGCAGCTTAGTAGGGGGCGATGAAGCTTTCTTT | . | TRBV7-9 | TRBD1 | TRBJ1-1
CASRKGGGTEAFF | TGTGCCAGTAGGAAGGGAGGGGGCACTGAAGCTTTCTTT | . | TRBV19 | . | TRBJ1-1
CASSVRQNYGYTF | TGTGCCAGCAGTGTTCGACAGAACTATGGCTACACCTTC | few | TRBV2 | . | TRBJ1-2
CASSLGGQGVTGELFF | TGTGCCAGCAGCTTAGGTGGACAGGGGGTCACCGGGGAGCTGTTTTTT | . | TRBV7-9 | TRBD1 | TRBJ2-2
CASSPGIPNEQFF | TGTGCCAGCTCACCCGGGATCCCCAATGAGCAGTTCTTC | . | TRBV18 | . | TRBJ2-1
CASSHGQGADEQYF | TGTGCCAGCAGCCATGGACAGGGGGCGGACGAGCAGTACTTC | . | TRBV4-2 | TRBD1 | TRBJ2-7
CASSQSPSGGSTDTQYF | TGTGCCAGCAGCCAATCTCCCAGCGGGGGAAGCACAGATACGCAGTATTTT | . | TRBV4-2 | TRBD2 | TRBJ2-3
CASSEWAGFYGYTF | TGTGCCAGCAGTGAATGGGCAGGGTTCTATGGCTACACCTTC | . | TRBV6-1 | . | TRBJ1-2
CASSLAGTGSYGYTF | TGTGCCAGCAGCTTGGCCGGTACAGGGAGCTATGGCTACACCTTC | . | TRBV5-8 | . | TRBJ1-2
CASSHADSYQPQHF | TGTGCCAGCAGTCACGCGGACAGTTATCAGCCCCAGCATTTT | . | TRBV5-8 | . | TRBJ1-5
CASSTTSGGAPYNEQFF | TGTGCCAGCAGCACCACTAGCGGGGGGGCCCCCTACAATGAGCAGTTCTTC | . | TRBV7-2 | TRBD2 | TRBJ2-1
CASSPRQGTVYGYTF | TGTGCCAGCTCACCAAGACAGGGGACCGTCTATGGCTACACCTTC | . | TRBV18 | TRBD1 | TRBJ1-2
CASSWEGTQYF | TGTGCCAGCAGTTGGGAGGGGACCCAGTACTTC | . | TRBV6-6 | TRBD2 | TRBJ2-5
CASSPTQGVTEAFF | TGTGCCAGCAGTCCAACGCAGGGGGTCACTGAAGCTTTCTTT | . | TRBV28 | TRBD1 | TRBJ1-1
CASSLTSLLAGDYYEQYF | TGTGCCAGCAGCCTAACAAGCCTACTAGCGGGGGATTACTACGAGCAGTACTTC | few | TRBV3-1/TRBV3-2 | TRBD2 | TRBJ2-7
CASRDGENQPQHF | TGCGCCAGCAGGGACGGGGAAAATCAGCCCCAGCATTTT | . | TRBV5-1 | . | TRBJ1-5
CASSLAAPGDTEAFF | TGTGCCAGCAGCTTGGCCGCCCCGGGAGACACTGAAGCTTTCTTT | . | TRBV5-4 | . | TRBJ1-1
CASSYGGQPNTEAFF | TGTGCCAGCAGCTACGGGGGACAGCCGAACACTGAAGCTTTCTTT | once | TRBV13 | TRBD1 | TRBJ1-1